This T cell receptor (beta chain) was sequenced during a study of response to subunit inactivated influenza vaccine. V lost 4 bases and J 7 bases, leaving 15 bases between the germline ends. Germline CDR1 SGHRS, CDR2 YFSETQ. The CDR3 has 13 amino acids. TCRdb reprocessed the RT-PCR reads with MiXCR, giving one entry per CDR3 protein. The sample yields approximately 480,000 distinct CDR3 sequences, roughly 9.8% seen once. This TCR was sampled from a man aged 50 or older who received an inactivated influenza vaccine. V gene TRBV5-1 combines with J gene TRBJ2-7; D may be TRBD2 (5 bases). Sequenced material: PBMCs from blood, taken roughly 47 days after vaccination. The CDR3 nucleotides read TGCGCCAGCAGCCCCGGGGTCGACGGAGAGCAGTACTTC. The encoded protein is CASSPGVDGEQYF.